This TCR beta chain was identified during a study of beta chain features in type 1 diabetes. Study-level points and caveats: Fewer junction insertions and more nucleotide deletions appeared in type 1 diabetes patients.

The sequenced template was cDNA made from the entire isolated RNA. TCRdb's table, derived via immunoSEQ multiplex PCR, lists solely in-frame clones and lacks some. This sample yields roughly 380,000 clones, of which 15% to 20% are seen a single time; 0.035% to 0.05% belongs to the top ten. Concerning this clone itself: Antigen specificity is unknown.

The CDR3 contains 13 residues. The V gene's germline CDR1 is SGHRS and CDR2 YFSETQ. Trimming cost V 2 bases and J 7 bases, with 10 bases left between them. This sequence was found in a woman between 18 and 29 years old in good health. This chain connects TRBV5-1 to TRBJ2-4, with D possibly being TRBD2 (5 bases). Material: naive CD4+ T cells from blood. The CDR3 DNA is TGCGCCAGCAGCTTAGAGGGTACCAACATTCAGTACTTC. Translated: CASSLEGTNIQYF.